This T cell receptor beta chain was recovered during a study of T cell responses to AZD1222 COVID-19 vaccine. With respect to this clone: The antigen is unknown.

Libraries were prepared by immunoSEQ multiplex PCR; TCRdb keeps only in-frame clonotypes and omits some of them. There are 95,000 to 100,000 clones in the sample; around 85% occur only once, and approximately 14% lies in the top ten. The CDR3 contains 17 residues. V lost 0 bases to trimming and J lost 4 bases; unmatched junction nucleotides: 11. Study results and caveats: Spike-specific TCR breadth and depth grew following two AZD1222 doses. It was only after the peak T cell response that any repertoires were sampled. In a largely white British group with more females than males, clonal diversity was possibly underestimated.

The chain is built from TRBV23-1 and TRBJ2-7; 8 positions match TRBD1. TRBV23-1 is identified as an open reading frame with a role that is uncertain. The receptor was derived from an adult who received the AZD1222 COVID-19 vaccine. Material: peripheral blood, obtained 28 days after the second AZD1222 dose. The CDR3 sequence is CASSQSGRRQGPYEQYF. For the CDR3, the DNA is TGCGCCAGCAGTCAATCGGGCCGGAGACAGGGGCCTTACGAGCAGTACTTC.